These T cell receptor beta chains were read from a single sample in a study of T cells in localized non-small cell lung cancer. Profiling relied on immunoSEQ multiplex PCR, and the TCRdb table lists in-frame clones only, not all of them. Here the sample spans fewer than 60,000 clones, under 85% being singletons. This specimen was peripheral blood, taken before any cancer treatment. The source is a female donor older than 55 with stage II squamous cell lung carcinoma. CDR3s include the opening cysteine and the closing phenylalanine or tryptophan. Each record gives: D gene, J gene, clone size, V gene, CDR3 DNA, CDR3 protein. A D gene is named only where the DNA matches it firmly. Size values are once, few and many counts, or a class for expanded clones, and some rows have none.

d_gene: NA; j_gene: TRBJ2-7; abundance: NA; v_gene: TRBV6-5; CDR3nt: TGTGCCAGCAGTGATAGGGACGAGCAGTACTTC; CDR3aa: CASSDRDEQYF
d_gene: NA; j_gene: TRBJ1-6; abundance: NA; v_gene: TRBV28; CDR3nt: TGTGCCCTCAGGGAGGGGGTGTCCTATAATTCACCCCTCCACTTT; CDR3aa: CALREGVSYNSPLHF
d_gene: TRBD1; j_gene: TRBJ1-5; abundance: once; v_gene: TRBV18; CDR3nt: TGTGCCAGCTCAGTGGACAGGGGGAATCAGCCCCAGCATTTT; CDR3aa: CASSVDRGNQPQHF
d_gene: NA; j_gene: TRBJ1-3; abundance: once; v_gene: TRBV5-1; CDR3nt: TGCGCCAGCAGCTTGTCCCAGGGAGGCGGTGGAAACACCATATATTTT; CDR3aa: CASSLSQGGGGNTIYF
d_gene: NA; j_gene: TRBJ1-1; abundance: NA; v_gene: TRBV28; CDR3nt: TGTGCCAGCAGGGGGTCCATCGTCCCTGAAGCTTTCTTT; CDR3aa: CASRGSIVPEAFF
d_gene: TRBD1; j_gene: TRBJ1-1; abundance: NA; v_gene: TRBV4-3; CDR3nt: TGCGCCAGCAGCCAAACAGGGGGCTCCACTGAAGCTTTCTTT; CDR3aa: CASSQTGGSTEAFF
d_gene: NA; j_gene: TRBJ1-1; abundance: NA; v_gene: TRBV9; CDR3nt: TGTGCCAGCAGCCTCAGGGACGGACGGGCAGGTGAAGCTTTCTTT; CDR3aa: CASSLRDGRAGEAFF
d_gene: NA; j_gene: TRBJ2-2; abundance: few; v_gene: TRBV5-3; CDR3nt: TGTGCCAGAAGCTTGGGGGCCCCCCCCGGGGAGCTGTTTTTT; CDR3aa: CARSLGAPPGELFF
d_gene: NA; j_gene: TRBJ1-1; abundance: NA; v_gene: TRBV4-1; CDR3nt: TGCGCCAGCAGCCAAGATATCACCAGGGGACGAAACACTGAAGCTTTCTTT; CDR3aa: CASSQDITRGRNTEAFF
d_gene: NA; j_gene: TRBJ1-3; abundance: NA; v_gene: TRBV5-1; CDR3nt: TGCGCCAGCAGCTTGGCCGGCGGGGACCGGGGAAACACCATATATTTT; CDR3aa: CASSLAGGDRGNTIYF
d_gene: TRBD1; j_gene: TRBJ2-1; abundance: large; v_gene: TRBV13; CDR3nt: TGTGCCAGCAGCTTAGGGGGGGACAGGCGTCGCAATGAGCAGTTCTTC; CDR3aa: CASSLGGDRRRNEQFF
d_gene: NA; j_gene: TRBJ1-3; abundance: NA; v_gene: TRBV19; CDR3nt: TGTGCCAGCCAAGACGGTGCCTCTGGAAACACCATATATTTT; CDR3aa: CASQDGASGNTIYF
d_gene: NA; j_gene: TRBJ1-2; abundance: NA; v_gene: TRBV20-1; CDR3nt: TGCAGTGCCCCGGAAAATGGCTACACCTTC; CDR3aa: CSAPENGYTF